The source of this T cell receptor beta chain is a study of blood T cells in healthy people across ages. Primed by a sample-barcoded 5' primer and a J-beta primer mix, a second PCR proceeded for about 6 to 12 cycles. CDR3-containing paired-end reads numbered at least 2.5 million in each sample. TCRdb redid the calling of the 5' RACE reads with MiXCR, one entry per CDR3 protein. The data show fewer than 750,000 distinct CDR3 sequences, with 45% to 60% seen just once and approximately 13% held by the top ten. Study-level points and caveats: Relative to aged donors, long-lived donors carried more naive CD4+ cells and displayed higher diversity.

Germline CDR1 and CDR2: MDHEN and SYDVKM. The CDR3 has 16 amino acids. V was pared by 3 bases and J by 6 bases, with 18 bases between. Worth noting for this clonotype: Its antigen is not identified.

Material for sequencing was blood. The chain employs TRBV28 and TRBJ1-5; TRBD1 is a possible D gene (5 bases). This TCR derives from a woman of 80 years or more in good health. The CDR3 here is CASSFWGSFSRQPQHF. CDR3 nucleotide sequence: TGTGCCAGCAGTTTTTGGGGCAGTTTTTCGCGTCAGCCCCAGCATTTT.